This T cell receptor (beta chain) was sequenced during a study of T-cell memory formation after mild COVID-19. Background on the study: Largely donor-specific sequence clusters came from a couple of donors.

V was clipped by 3 bases and J by 5 bases, with 13 bases between them. Per the germline V gene, CDR1 is MDHEN and CDR2 is SYDVKM. The length of the CDR3 is 14 residues. 5'RACE with constant-segment primers yielded barcoded, UMI-tagged TCR alpha and TCR beta cDNA libraries. TCRdb processed the 5' RACE reads anew with MiXCR; each CDR3 protein has one entry. The sample contains 250,000 to 300,000 distinct CDR3 sequences, about a sixth of which appear only once. This sequence joins TRBV28 and TRBJ1-2; D not resolved. Specimen: PBMCs or a T cell subset sorted from them (not recorded which). The receptor was isolated from a man aged 18 to 30 who had mild COVID-19 (a few samples of this study predate the infection). Cell type and time point are not known. The CDR3 sequence is CASSFEGTGYGYTF. CDR3 bases: TGTGCCAGCAGTTTTGAGGGAACGGGGTATGGCTACACCTTC.